This T cell receptor beta chain was sequenced for a study of early T cells in non-severe SARS-CoV-2 infection. CDR3 length: 17 amino acids. Germline lookup yields CDR1 SGHNT and CDR2 YYREEE (reference sequence). V shed 2 bases and J shed 0 bases, with 12 bases lying between them. Findings of the study overall: Matching with VDJdb favored anti-spike CD8 responses (missing private and CD4 specificities).

In the library, individual cDNA molecules carried attached unique molecular identifiers. TCRdb analysed the 5' RACE reads with MiXCR anew, one entry per CDR3 protein. The sample includes 85,000 to 100,000 distinct CDR3 sequences, 16% of them seen just once. Of note for this clonotype: Its antigen is still unknown.

Sequenced sample: whole blood. V is TRBV5-4 and J is TRBJ1-6; D unclear. This sequence was found in an adult who was a healthcare worker with PCR-confirmed SARS-CoV-2 infection or an uninfected control (not recorded which). CDR3 sequence (DNA): TGTGCCAGCAGCTTTAACCCGGGGAGCTCCTATAATTCACCCCTCCACTTT. It yields the protein CASSFNPGSSYNSPLHF.